A selection of T cell receptor beta chains follows, all from one sample in a study of technical replicates of blood from a handful of donors. Sequencing was performed with immunoSEQ multiplex PCR; in TCRdb, only in-frame clones are kept and a portion is missing. This table holds 95,000 or so clones, around 96% found once. Input material: T cells isolated from PBMCs. All receptors derive from a human donor in good health. Both conserved end residues are trimmed from each CDR3. The order of the fields is J gene, V gene, CDR3 protein.

j_call: TRBJ2-4
v_call: TRBV6-1
cdr3_aa: ASSALAGVYIQY

j_call: TRBJ2-7
v_call: TRBV4-1
cdr3_aa: ASSPVGGSYEQY

j_call: TRBJ2-7
v_call: TRBV19
cdr3_aa: ASPRQY

j_call: TRBJ2-3
v_call: TRBV5-1
cdr3_aa: ASSGGQPTDTQY

j_call: TRBJ2-7
v_call: TRBV27
cdr3_aa: ASSPPGTYEQY

j_call: TRBJ2-7
v_call: TRBV18
cdr3_aa: ASSPPSSGRESYEQY

j_call: TRBJ2-7
v_call: TRBV9
cdr3_aa: ASSGPSSHEQY

j_call: TRBJ2-1
v_call: TRBV27
cdr3_aa: ASSQKPGLPSLNEQF

j_call: TRBJ2-1
v_call: TRBV7-7
cdr3_aa: ASSTFPGGPENEQF

j_call: TRBJ2-5
v_call: TRBV4-1
cdr3_aa: ASSQKTGGEETQY

j_call: TRBJ1-5
v_call: TRBV2
cdr3_aa: ASSEAPRQPQH

j_call: TRBJ2-2
v_call: TRBV27
cdr3_aa: ASRQGGGGELF

j_call: TRBJ1-5
v_call: TRBV7-9
cdr3_aa: ASSLDPGQPQH

j_call: TRBJ1-1
v_call: TRBV4-3
cdr3_aa: ASSQVGGVREAF

j_call: TRBJ2-7
v_call: TRBV5-6
cdr3_aa: ASSFVASGLLEQY

j_call: TRBJ2-7
v_call: TRBV7-8
cdr3_aa: ASSFMAGRQISEQY

j_call: TRBJ2-1
v_call: TRBV6-5
cdr3_aa: ASSYSGSHEQF

j_call: TRBJ1-5
v_call: TRBV28
cdr3_aa: ASSFGTGGNQPQH

j_call: TRBJ2-1
v_call: TRBV7-3
cdr3_aa: ASSLLGGGPYNEQF

j_call: TRBJ2-5
v_call: TRBV4-2
cdr3_aa: ASSQGTSLIYETQY

j_call: TRBJ2-2
v_call: TRBV29-1
cdr3_aa: SVGAFTGELF

j_call: TRBJ2-4
v_call: TRBV7-9
cdr3_aa: ASSLTAGGVKNIQY

j_call: TRBJ2-7
v_call: TRBV4-3
cdr3_aa: ASSQDGQKLDEQY

j_call: TRBJ2-1
v_call: TRBV13
cdr3_aa: ASSLLASGSNEQF

j_call: TRBJ1-1
v_call: TRBV6-1
cdr3_aa: ASSGYLVNSNTEAF

j_call: TRBJ1-2
v_call: TRBV2
cdr3_aa: ASTGTAYGYT

j_call: TRBJ1-1
v_call: TRBV29-1
cdr3_aa: SVVDRPASGTEAF

j_call: TRBJ1-1
v_call: TRBV19
cdr3_aa: ASTTWSWEGGNTEAF

j_call: TRBJ1-5
v_call: TRBV27
cdr3_aa: ASSPSYGELGQPQH

j_call: TRBJ1-1
v_call: TRBV18
cdr3_aa: ASSPRAGEAF

j_call: TRBJ2-7
v_call: TRBV4-1
cdr3_aa: ASSQVILVGYEQY

j_call: TRBJ2-7
v_call: TRBV28
cdr3_aa: ASQPDRSYEQY

j_call: TRBJ2-7
v_call: TRBV4-1
cdr3_aa: ASSQVRGQGVEQY

j_call: TRBJ2-1
v_call: TRBV6-5
cdr3_aa: ASRASSGDGQF

j_call: TRBJ2-7
v_call: TRBV28
cdr3_aa: ASSPGVREQY

j_call: TRBJ1-5
v_call: TRBV4-1
cdr3_aa: ASSLPSPGQTMRPQH

j_call: TRBJ1-4
v_call: TRBV6-1
cdr3_aa: ASRTARNEKLF

j_call: TRBJ2-5
v_call: TRBV30
cdr3_aa: AWSVHFGETQY

j_call: TRBJ2-1
v_call: TRBV7-3
cdr3_aa: ASSLNSENYNEQF

j_call: TRBJ2-7
v_call: TRBV6-5
cdr3_aa: ASESIDKSYEQY